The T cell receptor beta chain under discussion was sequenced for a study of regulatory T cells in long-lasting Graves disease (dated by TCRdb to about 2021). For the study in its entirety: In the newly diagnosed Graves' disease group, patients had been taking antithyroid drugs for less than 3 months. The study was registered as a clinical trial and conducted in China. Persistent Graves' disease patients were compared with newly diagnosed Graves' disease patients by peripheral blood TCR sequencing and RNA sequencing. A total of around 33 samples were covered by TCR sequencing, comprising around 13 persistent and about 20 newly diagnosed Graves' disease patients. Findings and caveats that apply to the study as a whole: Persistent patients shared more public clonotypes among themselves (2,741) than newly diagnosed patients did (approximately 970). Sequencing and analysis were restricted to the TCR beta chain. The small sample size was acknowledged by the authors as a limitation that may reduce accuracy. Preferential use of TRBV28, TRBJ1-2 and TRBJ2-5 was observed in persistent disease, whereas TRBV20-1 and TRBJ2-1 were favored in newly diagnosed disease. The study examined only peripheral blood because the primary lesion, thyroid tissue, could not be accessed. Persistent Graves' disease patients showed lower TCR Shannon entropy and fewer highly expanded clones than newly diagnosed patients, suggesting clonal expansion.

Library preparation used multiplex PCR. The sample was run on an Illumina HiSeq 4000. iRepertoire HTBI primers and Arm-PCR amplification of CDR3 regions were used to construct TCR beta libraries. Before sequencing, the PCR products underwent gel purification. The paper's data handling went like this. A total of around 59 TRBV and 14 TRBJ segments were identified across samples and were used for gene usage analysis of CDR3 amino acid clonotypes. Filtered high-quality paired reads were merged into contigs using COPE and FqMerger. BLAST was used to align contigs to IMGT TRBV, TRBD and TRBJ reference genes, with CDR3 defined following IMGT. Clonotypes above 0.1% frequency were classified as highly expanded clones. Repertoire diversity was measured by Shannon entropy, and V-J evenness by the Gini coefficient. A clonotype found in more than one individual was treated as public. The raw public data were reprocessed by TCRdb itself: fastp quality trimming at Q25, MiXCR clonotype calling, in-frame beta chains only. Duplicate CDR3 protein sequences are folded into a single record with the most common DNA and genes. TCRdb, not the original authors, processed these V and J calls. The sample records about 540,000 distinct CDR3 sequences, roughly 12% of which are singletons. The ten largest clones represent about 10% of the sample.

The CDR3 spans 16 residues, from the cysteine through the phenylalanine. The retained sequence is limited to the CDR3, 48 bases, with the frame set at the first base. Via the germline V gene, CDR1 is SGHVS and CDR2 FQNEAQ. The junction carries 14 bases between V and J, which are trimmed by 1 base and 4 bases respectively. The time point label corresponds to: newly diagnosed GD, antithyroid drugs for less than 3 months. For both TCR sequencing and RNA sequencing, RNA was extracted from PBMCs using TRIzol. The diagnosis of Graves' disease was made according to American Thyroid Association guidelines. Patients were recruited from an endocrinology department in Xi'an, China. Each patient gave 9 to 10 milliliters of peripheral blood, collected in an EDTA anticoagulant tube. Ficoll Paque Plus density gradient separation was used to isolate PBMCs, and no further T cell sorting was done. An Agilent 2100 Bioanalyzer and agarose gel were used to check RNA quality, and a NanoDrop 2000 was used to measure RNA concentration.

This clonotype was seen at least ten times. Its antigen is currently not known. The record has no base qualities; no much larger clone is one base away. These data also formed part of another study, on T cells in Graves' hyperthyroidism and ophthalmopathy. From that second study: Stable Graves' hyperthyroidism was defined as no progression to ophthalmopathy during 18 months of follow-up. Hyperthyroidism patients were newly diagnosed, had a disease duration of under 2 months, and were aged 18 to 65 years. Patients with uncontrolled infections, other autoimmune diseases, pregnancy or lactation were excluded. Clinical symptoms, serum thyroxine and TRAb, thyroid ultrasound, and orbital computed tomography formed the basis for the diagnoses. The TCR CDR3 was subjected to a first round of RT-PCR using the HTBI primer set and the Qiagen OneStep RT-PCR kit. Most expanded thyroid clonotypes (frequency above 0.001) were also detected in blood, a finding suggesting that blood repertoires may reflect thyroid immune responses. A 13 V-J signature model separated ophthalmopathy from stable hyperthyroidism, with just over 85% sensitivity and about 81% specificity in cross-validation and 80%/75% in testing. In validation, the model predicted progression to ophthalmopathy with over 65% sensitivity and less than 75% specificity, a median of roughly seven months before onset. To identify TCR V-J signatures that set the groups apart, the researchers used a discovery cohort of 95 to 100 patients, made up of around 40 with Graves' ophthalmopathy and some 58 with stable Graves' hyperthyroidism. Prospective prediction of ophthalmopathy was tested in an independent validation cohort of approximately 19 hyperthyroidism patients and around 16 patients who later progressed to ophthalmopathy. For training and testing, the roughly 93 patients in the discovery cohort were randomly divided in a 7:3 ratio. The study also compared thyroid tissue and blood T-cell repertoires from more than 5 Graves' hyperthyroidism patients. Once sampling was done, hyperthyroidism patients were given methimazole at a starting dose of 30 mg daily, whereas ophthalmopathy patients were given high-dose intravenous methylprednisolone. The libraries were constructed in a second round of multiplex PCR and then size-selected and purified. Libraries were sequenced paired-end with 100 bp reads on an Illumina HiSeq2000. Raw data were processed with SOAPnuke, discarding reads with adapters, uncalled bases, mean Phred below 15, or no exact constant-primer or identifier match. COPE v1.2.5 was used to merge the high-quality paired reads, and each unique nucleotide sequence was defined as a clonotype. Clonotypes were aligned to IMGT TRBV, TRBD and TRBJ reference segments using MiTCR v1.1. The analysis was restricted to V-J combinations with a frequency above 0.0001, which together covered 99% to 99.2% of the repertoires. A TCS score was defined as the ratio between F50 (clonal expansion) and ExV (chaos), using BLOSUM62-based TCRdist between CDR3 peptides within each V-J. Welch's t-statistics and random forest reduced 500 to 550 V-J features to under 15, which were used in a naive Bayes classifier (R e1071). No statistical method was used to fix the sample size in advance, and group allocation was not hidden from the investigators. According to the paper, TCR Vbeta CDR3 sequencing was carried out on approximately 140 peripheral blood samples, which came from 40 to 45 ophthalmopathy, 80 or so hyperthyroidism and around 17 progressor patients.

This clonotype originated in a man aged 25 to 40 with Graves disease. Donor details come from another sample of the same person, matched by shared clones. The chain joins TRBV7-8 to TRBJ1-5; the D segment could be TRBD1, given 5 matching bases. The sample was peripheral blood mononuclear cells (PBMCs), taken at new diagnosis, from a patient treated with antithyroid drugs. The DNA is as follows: TGTGCCAGCAGCTTAGTCCCATGGGACCGAAATCAGCCCCAGCATTTT. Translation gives CASSLVPWDRNQPQHF.